These T cell receptor beta chains were read from a single sample in a study of tumor-infiltrating lymphocytes in primary liver carcinoma. TCRdb re-derived calls from the multiplex PCR reads in MiXCR, one entry per CDR3 protein. The sample contains about 130,000 distinct CDR3 sequences, under 65% of which appear only once. The source material was liver tumor tissue from sampling region 3. The receptors shown here come from a woman in her sixties with primary liver carcinoma and hepatitis B virus infection. CDR3s include the opening cysteine and the closing phenylalanine or tryptophan. A D gene is named only where the DNA matches it firmly. The size of a clone is reported for some rows only, either as once, few or many, or as a class for expanded clones.

J: TRBJ1-5; size: many; D: TRBD1; length: 13; V: TRBV30; DNA: TGTGCCTGGAGTCCCACAGGGGTTCAGCCCCAGCATTTT; CDR3: CAWSPTGVQPQHF
J: TRBJ2-7; size: many; D: NA; length: 11; V: TRBV30; DNA: TGTGCCTGGGGAGTCGGGGGCGAGCAGTACTTC; CDR3: CAWGVGGEQYF
J: TRBJ1-2; size: NA; D: NA; length: 15; V: TRBV11-2; DNA: TGTGTCAGCAGCTTAATAATACAGGGAGATGGTGGCCACACCTTC; CDR3: CVSSLIIQGDGGHTF
J: TRBJ1-1; size: few; D: NA; length: 16; V: TRBV28; DNA: TGTGCCAGCAGTAGCTGGGACGACCCGGTAGTACCTGAAGCTTTCTTT; CDR3: CASSSWDDPVVPEAFF
J: TRBJ2-2; size: NA; D: TRBD1; length: 16; V: TRBV12-3/TRBV12-4; DNA: TGTGCCAGCAATTTACCGGGACAGGGGAAAACCGGGGAGCTGTTTTTT; CDR3: CASNLPGQGKTGELFF
J: TRBJ1-2; size: NA; D: NA; length: 12; V: TRBV7-9; DNA: TGTGCCAGCAGCTCCATGTTCGACCTGTTAACCTTC; CDR3: CASSSMFDLLTF
J: TRBJ2-5; size: NA; D: NA; length: 12; V: TRBV7-9; DNA: TGTGTCGTTGGACCCACCCAGGAGACCCAGTACTTC; CDR3: CVVGPTQETQYF
J: TRBJ2-7; size: few; D: TRBD2; length: 15; V: TRBV7-9; DNA: TGTGCCAGCAGCCCACTAGCGGGGCACTCCTACGAGCAGTACTTC; CDR3: CASSPLAGHSYEQYF
J: TRBJ2-3; size: NA; D: TRBD2; length: 16; V: TRBV7-8; DNA: TGTACCAGCAGCTGGGCCACGGGACTAGCGGAATATACGCAGTATTTT; CDR3: CTSSWATGLAEYTQYF
J: TRBJ1-1; size: NA; D: NA; length: 13; V: TRBV10-2; DNA: TGCGCCAGCACCCCCAGTGAAAACACTGAAGCTTTCTTT; CDR3: CASTPSENTEAFF
J: TRBJ2-5; size: NA; D: TRBD2; length: 17; V: TRBV28; DNA: TGTGCCAGCAATCCCCTGAGATTAGCGGGAGGTCGAGAGACCCAGTACTTC; CDR3: CASNPLRLAGGRETQYF
J: TRBJ2-3; size: few; D: NA; length: 15; V: TRBV20-1; DNA: TGCAGTGCTAGAAGGGCCGACGGATCCGTAGATACGCAGTATTTT; CDR3: CSARRADGSVDTQYF
J: TRBJ2-7; size: many; D: TRBD2; length: 21; V: TRBV29-1; DNA: TGCAGCGTTGAAGAGGGGGAAAACCTACTACGGCGGGAGGTATCTTTCTACGAGCAGTACTTC; CDR3: CSVEEGENLLRREVSFYEQYF
J: TRBJ2-1; size: NA; D: TRBD2; length: 13; V: TRBV11-2; DNA: TGTGCCAGCATCTCGTACGGGAGGCCTGAGCAGTTCTTC; CDR3: CASISYGRPEQFF
J: TRBJ2-3; size: NA; D: TRBD2; length: 17; V: TRBV4-1; DNA: TGCGCCAACAGCCAAGAATCACTGGGAGGGAGCACAGATACGCAGTATTTT; CDR3: CANSQESLGGSTDTQYF
J: TRBJ2-3; size: NA; D: NA; length: 14; V: TRBV4-1; DNA: TGCGCCAGCAGCCAAGAATTTTTGGTAGGTATGCAGTATTTT; CDR3: CASSQEFLVGMQYF
J: TRBJ2-2; size: many; D: NA; length: 13; V: TRBV7-9; DNA: TGTGCCAGCAGCTCAGGGAACACCGGGGAGCTGTTTTTT; CDR3: CASSSGNTGELFF
J: TRBJ1-1; size: NA; D: TRBD1; length: 14; V: TRBV11-2; DNA: TGTGCCAGCAGCTTGGCACAGGGGGCCATTGAAGCTTTCTTT; CDR3: CASSLAQGAIEAFF
J: TRBJ2-1; size: NA; D: NA; length: 15; V: TRBV29-1; DNA: TGCGGCGTTGATGGTGGGGGGACCTCCTACAATGAGCAGTTCTTC; CDR3: CGVDGGGTSYNEQFF
J: TRBJ1-5; size: NA; D: TRBD1; length: 16; V: TRBV5-5; DNA: TGCGCCAGCAGCCAGGACAGGGGTAGGAGCAATCAGCCCCAGCATTTT; CDR3: CASSQDRGRSNQPQHF
J: TRBJ2-5; size: NA; D: NA; length: 15; V: TRBV11-2; DNA: TGTGCCAGCAGCCCTGGACTCGCGGGCCCAGATATGGAGTATTTT; CDR3: CASSPGLAGPDMEYF
J: TRBJ2-2; size: NA; D: NA; length: 17; V: TRBV19; DNA: TGTGCCAGTAGTATACCCTCACGGGTGGGATACACCGGGAAGCTGTTTTTT; CDR3: CASSIPSRVGYTGKLFF
J: TRBJ2-3; size: NA; D: NA; length: 14; V: TRBV11-2; DNA: TGTGCCAGCAGCTTGGAAGTCGGCCTAGATACGCAGTATTTT; CDR3: CASSLEVGLDTQYF
J: TRBJ2-3; size: few; D: NA; length: 15; V: TRBV7-3; DNA: TGTGCCAGCAGCTTAGGAATAGCGTGGGCAGATACGCAGTATTTT; CDR3: CASSLGIAWADTQYF
J: TRBJ2-7; size: many; D: NA; length: 12; V: TRBV6-5; DNA: TGTGCCAGCAGTTCTCCAACCTACGAGCAGTACTTC; CDR3: CASSSPTYEQYF
J: TRBJ2-2; size: NA; D: NA; length: 12; V: TRBV11-2; DNA: TGTGCGAGCAGATTCCTAAACGGGGAGCTGTTTTTT; CDR3: CASRFLNGELFF